This record covers a single TCR beta chain. One entry per CDR3 protein results from TCRdb running MiXCR on the 5' RACE reads. Among about 350,000 distinct CDR3 sequences listed, around 20% were seen once. This entry belongs to a study of CD8 T cells in ankylosing spondylitis. The sequence was obtained from a male donor with ankylosing spondylitis or in good health (not recorded which). The sample was blood, either unsorted or a sorted T cell fraction (not recorded which).

CDR3 amino acids: CATNPVGGSTGELFF. For the CDR3, the DNA is TGTGCCACCAATCCTGTGGGTGGTAGCACCGGGGAGCTGTTTTTT. The J gene is TRBJ2-2, the V gene TRBV19; D remains ambiguous. V was pared by 10 bases and J by 4 bases, with 19 bases between. Germline-derived CDR1 and CDR2 are LNHDA and SQIVND (reference sequence). The CDR3 sequence is 15 residues long.